The rows below give T cell receptor beta chains drawn from one sample of a study of blood T cell repertoires in COVID-19. Only in-frame clones appear in the TCRdb table, and some are missing; sequencing was by immunoSEQ multiplex PCR. The sample holds around 130,000 clones, roughly 90% seen once. The sample comprised peripheral blood. All receptors derive from a man aged 65 to 79 with active COVID-19. Each CDR3 is given with its conserved first and last residue. Where a row states a size, it is once, few, many or the class of an expanded clone; other rows omit it.

TRBJ2-1 TRBV9 large CASSVEQGDSREQFF
TRBJ2-7 TRBV7-2 . CASSYDRGLREQYF
TRBJ2-4 TRBV28 . CASSLSGGRARIQYF
TRBJ1-3 TRBV28 . CASSFGSGGFSGNTIYF
TRBJ1-1 TRBV4-2 few CASSVPIRGTEAFF
TRBJ1-3 TRBV5-1 many CASSLADQGGHPITGNTIYF
TRBJ2-1 TRBV7-2 . CASSLDTSGLYNEQFF
TRBJ2-1 TRBV28 . CASSFLGLVDEQFF
TRBJ2-5 TRBV7-9 . CASSLTGGAKTQYF
TRBJ2-4 TRBV3-1/TRBV3-2 . CASSPRGSGPNIQYF
TRBJ1-1 TRBV19 . CASSPLGQSAGMNTEAFF
TRBJ1-4 TRBV6-2/TRBV6-3 . CASSSGQKYEKLFF
TRBJ1-2 TRBV4-1 . CASSQDRGGYTF